The 18 T cell receptor beta chains below all came from one sample that was sequenced in a study of T cells after yellow fever vaccination (dated by TCRdb to the late 2010s). The library was made by 5' RACE. This sample was sequenced with an Illumina HiSeq 2500. Using fastp trimming at Q25 and MiXCR clonotype assembly, TCRdb reanalyzed the public sequencing data and kept in-frame beta chains. Rows with a matching CDR3 protein are joined into one entry that keeps the most common DNA and genes. This sample gives some 550,000 distinct CDR3 sequences in total; roughly 19% of them show up just once. The leading ten clones occupy over 11% of the sample. The sample's treatment or condition, from its label and the paper: live attenuated yellow fever vaccine strain. Source: PBMCs, taken 15 days after the yellow fever booster vaccination. These receptors all stem from a young man who received the YFV17D yellow fever vaccine.

This clonotype showed up just a few times. The chain couples TRBV6-1 to TRBJ2-1; 8 nucleotides agree with TRBD1. Germline-derived CDR1 and CDR2 are MNHNS and SASEGT. Trimming at V came to 7 bases and at J to 5 bases, leaving 10 bases not matched to a gene. This CDR3 has 15 residues. Written as DNA, the CDR3 is TGTGCCAGCAACTCACCAGGACAGGGCCACAATGAGCAGTTCTTC. Protein product: CASNSPGQGHNEQFF.

The gene calls are TRBV7-2 and TRBJ1-2, with 9 bases matching TRBD1. The ends lost 5 bases at V and 7 bases at J; junction bases unmatched: 8. In germline, CDR1 is SGHTA, CDR2 FQGNSA. This CDR3 spans 14 amino acids. DNA of the CDR3: TGTGCCAGCAGCGTGTGGACAGGGGCGGGTGGCTACACCTTC. Translation: CASSVWTGAGGYTF.

The gene calls are TRBV20-1 and TRBJ2-7; weak D call: TRBD1 (5 bases). The V end lost 0 bases, the J end lost 3 bases, and 18 bases lay between the germline ends. Germline V gives CDR1 DFQATT, CDR2 SNEGSKA (reference sequence). The CDR3 sequence is 16 residues long. The CDR3 sequence is CSARDLATVRDYEQYF. The DNA of the CDR3 is TGCAGTGCTAGAGATCTCGCGACAGTTAGAGACTACGAGCAGTACTTC.

The V and J genes are TRBV12-5 and TRBJ2-7, with 11 positions matching TRBD1. The CDR3 spans 16 residues. With V trimmed by 1 base and J by 7 bases, 9 bases remained unmatched. From germline, CDR1 is LGHNT and CDR2 FRNRAP. The CDR3 region is CASGLDDGQGALEQYF. As DNA, the CDR3 is TGTGCTAGTGGTTTGGACGATGGACAGGGGGCTTTAGAGCAGTACTTC.

The chain is built from TRBV20-1 and TRBJ2-3; 8 bases map to TRBD2. After removal of 5 bases from V and 4 bases from J, the junction contained 11 bases not matched to a gene. Per germline, CDR1 DFQATT and CDR2 SNEGSKA (reference sequence). This CDR3 contains 15 residues. The CDR3 sequence is CSAPGERESPDTQYF. DNA for the CDR3: TGCAGTGCTCCTGGGGAGCGGGAGTCCCCAGATACGCAGTATTTT.

The chain has TRBV6-1 and TRBJ1-3; unclear D gene. V was cut by 6 bases and J by 4 bases, with 10 bases left in between. The CDR3 has 13 amino acids. In germline, CDR1 is MNHNS, CDR2 SASEGT. This CDR3 is CASSGSLGNTIYF. The DNA of the CDR3 is TGTGCCAGCAGCGGCAGTCTGGGAAACACCATATATTTT.

The CDR3 region is CASSLTTNEKLFF. The CDR3 DNA sequence: TGTGCCAGCAGTTTGACAACTAATGAAAAACTGTTTTTT. The chain links TRBV12-3 or TRBV12-4 to TRBJ1-4; no clear D gene. V was clipped by 3 bases and J by 0 bases, with 2 bases between them. The CDR3 loop spans 13 amino acids.

Only a few counts were recorded for this clonotype. The chain joins TRBV3-1 to TRBJ2-7, with 8 bases aligning to TRBD1. Germline CDR1 reads LGHDT; CDR2 reads YNNKEL (reference sequence). This CDR3 is built from 16 residues. Trimming removed 2 bases from V and 3 bases from J; junction bases left unmatched: 9. The CDR3 sequence: CASSQRGRDRLYEQYF. In DNA form, the CDR3 reads TGTGCCAGCAGCCAAAGAGGACGGGACAGGCTCTACGAGCAGTACTTC.

This clonotype was picked up many times. V is TRBV7-2 and J is TRBJ2-1, with TRBD1 matching over 9 bases. CDR1 and CDR2 (germline): SGHTA, FQGNSA. The CDR3 length is 15 residues. The ends lost 2 bases at V and 8 bases at J; junction bases unmatched: 7. Written as DNA, the CDR3 is TGTGCCAGCAGCTTATACGACAGGGGGGTCGATGAGCAGTTCTTC. Amino acids: CASSLYDRGVDEQFF.

The chain uses TRBV11-2 and TRBJ2-3; unclear D gene. With 0 bases removed from V and 6 bases from J, the gap between germline ends came to 7 bases. The germline gives CDR1 SGHAT, CDR2 FQNNGV. The CDR3 totals 13 residues. The CDR3 loop is CASSLEARDTQYF. The CDR3 DNA reads TGTGCCAGCAGCTTAGAAGCCCGGGATACGCAGTATTTT.

This clonotype was seen a few times. The chain has TRBV10-3 and TRBJ2-5, with a possible D match to TRBD2 (5 bases). Trimming left V 3 bases short and J 2 bases short, with 16 bases between. The CDR3 spans 16 residues. CDR1 ENHRY and CDR2 SYGVKD come from the germline V gene. The CDR3 coding sequence is TGTGCCATCAGTGACCCTTCCGACTATAGGCAAGAGACCCAGTACTTC. Translating it yields CAISDPSDYRQETQYF.

In this sample, this clonotype turned up a few times. The chain recombines TRBV3-1 with TRBJ1-1; unclear D gene. V gave up 0 bases and J gave up 5 bases, with 10 bases separating them. The germline V gene has CDR1 LGHDT and CDR2 YNNKEL (reference sequence). The CDR3 runs 14 residues. CDR3 DNA: TGTGCCAGCAGCCAAGAGGCTGGGAATACTGAAGCTTTCTTT. Amino acid sequence: CASSQEAGNTEAFF. Together with reference TRBV3-1 and TRBJ1-1, the CDR3 gives the full variable domain: DTAVSQTPKYLVTQMGNDKSIKCEQNLGHDTMYWYKQDSKKFLKIMFSYNNKELIINETVPNRFSPKSPDKAHLNLHINSLELGDSAVYFCASSQEAGNTEAFFGQGTRLTVV.

The CDR3: CATRVRFSEQFF. CDR3 coding DNA: TGTGCCACCAGGGTCAGGTTTTCTGAGCAGTTCTTC. The J gene is TRBJ2-1, the V gene TRBV6-6; perhaps TRBD1 as D (5 bases). The CDR3 spans 12 residues. The germline V gene encodes CDR1 MNHNY and CDR2 SVGAGI (reference sequence). Between the trimmed V and J ends, which lost 10 bases and 9 bases, there was a span of 16 bases.

This clonotype was counted only a few times. Compared with germline, one end of the junction differs, possibly owing to a read error. The V gene is TRBV3-1, the J gene TRBJ2-7; D is uncertain. Germline V CDR1 and CDR2: LGHDT, YNNKEL (reference sequence). The CDR3 runs to 16 residues. The CDR3 is CASSQGAGWSSYEQYF. CDR3 DNA: TGTGCCAGCAGTCAAGGCGCAGGCTGGAGCTCCTACGAGCAGTACTTC.

The chain has TRBV5-5 and TRBJ2-3; TRBD1 aligns across 10 bases. CDR3 length: 16 residues. CDR1 is SGHKS, CDR2 YYEKEE, per germline (reference sequence). The J segment lost 3 bases and the V segment lost 0 bases, leaving 4 bases of the junction unmatched. The chain's CDR3 is CASSLDRGQGTDTQYF. DNA for the CDR3: TGTGCCAGCAGCTTGGATCGGGGACAGGGGACAGATACGCAGTATTTT.

This clonotype was counted at least ten times. This chain uses TRBV25-1 with TRBJ2-7; D may correspond to TRBD1 or TRBD2 (6 bases each). CDR3 length equals 16 residues. Per germline, CDR1 MGHDK and CDR2 SYGVNS. Trimming left V 0 bases short and J 3 bases short, with 15 bases between. CDR3 DNA sequence: TGTGCCAGCAGTGAATATAAAGGGGGGCAGATCTACGAGCAGTACTTC. Translating gives CASSEYKGGQIYEQYF.

This clonotype came up a few times. The rearrangement uses TRBV12-3 or TRBV12-4 and TRBJ2-1; the match to TRBD2 covers 7 bases. Trimming removed 1 base from V and 8 bases from J; junction bases left unmatched: 17. This CDR3 region has 18 residues. The CDR3 DNA sequence: TGTGCCAGCAGTTTAGAGCCCCAGGGCGGGAGATTCAGGGATGAGCAGTTCTTC. It yields the protein CASSLEPQGGRFRDEQFF.

This chain connects TRBV3-1 to TRBJ2-1, with TRBD2 identical over 10 bases. Trimming cost V 0 bases and J 3 bases; bases outside gene matches: 5. CDR3 length: 17 residues. Germline V gives CDR1 LGHDT, CDR2 YNNKEL (reference sequence). The CDR3 region has the DNA TGTGCCAGCAGCCAAGAGCGGCTAGCGGGAGACTACAATGAGCAGTTCTTC. Translated, it gives CASSQERLAGDYNEQFF.